A selection of T cell receptor beta chains follows, all from one sample in a study of blood T cell repertoires in COVID-19. TCRdb's table, derived via immunoSEQ multiplex PCR, lists solely in-frame clones and lacks some. The profile shows a few hundred thousand clones, roughly 87% of them singletons. Sequencing was performed on PBMCs or T cells enriched from blood (not recorded which). The receptors were gathered from a woman aged 30 to 39 who had recovered from COVID-19. The CDR3 runs from the conserved cysteine through the conserved F or W. The D gene is left open where the match is weak. Clone size, where shown, is once, few, many, or a class for clones that have expanded.

j_call clone_size v_call d_call cdr3_nt cdr3_aa
TRBJ1-2 - TRBV28 TRBD1 TGTGCCAGCAGTCACCGGGACAGGGGTTACTATGGCTACACCTTC CASSHRDRGYYGYTF
TRBJ2-5 - TRBV28 TRBD1 TGTGCCAGCACCCAGGGGGTGCAAGAGACCCAGTACTTC CASTQGVQETQYF
TRBJ1-6 - TRBV28 - TGTGCCAGCAGTTTACCGGGGGGTAATTCACCCCTCCACTTT CASSLPGGNSPLHF
TRBJ1-4 - TRBV28 - TGTGCCAGCAGTGGGGAGGGTTGGGGGGCGGTTGGCGAAAAACTGTTTTTT CASSGEGWGAVGEKLFF
TRBJ1-1 - TRBV19 TRBD1 TGTGCCAGTGGGAGACAGGGGGATCGGACTGAAGCTTTCTTT CASGRQGDRTEAFF
TRBJ1-4 - TRBV29-1 TRBD1 TGCAGCGTTGAACAGGGGGCCGGGGGTGCTAATGAAAAACTGTTTTTT CSVEQGAGGANEKLFF
TRBJ1-3 - TRBV9 - TGTGCCAGCAGCGCACCACGACGGGGGAGCTCTGGAAACACCATATATTTT CASSAPRRGSSGNTIYF
TRBJ1-1 - TRBV30 TRBD1 TGTGCCTGCCCCGGACAGGGGAACACTGAAGCTTTCTTT CACPGQGNTEAFF
TRBJ2-2 - TRBV2 TRBD1 TGTGCCAGCAAGGAGAGGGGGCAGTCGGCCGGGGAGCTGTTTTTT CASKERGQSAGELFF
TRBJ1-4 - TRBV19 TRBD1 TGTGCCAGTAACCCGGATCGGGACAGATGGAATGAAAAACTGTTTTTT CASNPDRDRWNEKLFF
TRBJ1-2 - TRBV6-2/TRBV6-3 TRBD1 TGTGCCAGCAGTTATCTCTTTGGGACAGGGAATTTGGATGGCTACACCTTC CASSYLFGTGNLDGYTF
TRBJ1-6 once TRBV5-1 TRBD1 TGCGCCAGCCGCTGGACGATACAGGGGAGGAATTCACCCCTCCACTTT CASRWTIQGRNSPLHF
TRBJ1-2 once TRBV27 TRBD1 TGTGCCAGCAGTTTTTTTGGGCAGGGGGCCAGTAACTATGGCTACACCTTC CASSFFGQGASNYGYTF
TRBJ1-5 - TRBV6-5 TRBD1 TGTGCCAGCAGTCGACAGGGGGCACAGCCCCAGCATTTT CASSRQGAQPQHF
TRBJ1-4 few TRBV6-5 - TGTGCCAGCAGTTACTCAACGTCAGGGAGGAATGAAAAACTGTTTTTT CASSYSTSGRNEKLFF
TRBJ2-7 - TRBV28 - TGTGCCAGCAGTTTGAGCCGCTACGAGCAGTACTTC CASSLSRYEQYF
TRBJ2-7 - TRBV7-2 TRBD1 TGTGCCAGCAACCAGGGGGCGGCCTACGAGCAGTACTTC CASNQGAAYEQYF
TRBJ1-6 - TRBV9 TRBD1 TGTGCCAGCAGCCAAAGGGGGCTTAATTCACCCCTCCACTTT CASSQRGLNSPLHF
TRBJ2-7 - TRBV13 TRBD1 TGTGCCAGCAGCTTAGCCCGGGACAGGGACTTTGACGAGCAGTACTTC CASSLARDRDFDEQYF
TRBJ2-1 - TRBV2 TRBD2 TGTGCCAGCAGTGAATGGGAAGCGGGGGGGCCTTACGAGCAGTTCTTC CASSEWEAGGPYEQFF
TRBJ1-1 - TRBV19 TRBD1 TGTGCCAGTAGGGACAGGGGGGAAGCTTTCTTT CASRDRGEAFF
TRBJ2-1 - TRBV24-1 TRBD2 TGTGCCACCAGTGATATACGACTAGAAGGCGGGGGGGACAATGAGCAGTTCTTC CATSDIRLEGGGDNEQFF
TRBJ2-1 - TRBV6-5 - TGTGCCAGCAGCTCAGGGCGGGGGCAATACAATGAGCAGTTCTTC CASSSGRGQYNEQFF
TRBJ1-6 - TRBV19 - TGTGCCAGTAGTATCCCCACAGGGAATTCACCCCTCCACTTT CASSIPTGNSPLHF
TRBJ2-2 - TRBV5-4 TRBD2 TGTGCCAGCAGACTGGGAGGGACGGGTAACACCGGGGAGCTGTTTTTT CASRLGGTGNTGELFF
TRBJ2-5 - TRBV5-4 TRBD2 TGTGCCAGCAGCTTAAAGGGCCTAGCGGGGGCACAAGAGACCCAGTACTTC CASSLKGLAGAQETQYF
TRBJ1-5 - TRBV6-5 - TGTGCCAGCAAAGACTCTTATGGCAATCAGCCCCAGCATTTT CASKDSYGNQPQHF
TRBJ1-1 once TRBV5-1 - TGCGCCAGCAGCTGGGGCCAGGGATGGAACACTGAAGCTTTCTTT CASSWGQGWNTEAFF
TRBJ1-6 - TRBV3-1/TRBV3-2 - TGTGCCAGCAGCCAAGAGGGGGTCAGGGGTACTTCACCCCTCCACTTT CASSQEGVRGTSPLHF
TRBJ2-7 - TRBV5-1 TRBD1 TGCGCCAGCAGCTTCACCAGGGGGCGCTTTGACGAGCAGTACTTC CASSFTRGRFDEQYF
TRBJ1-1 - TRBV9 - TGTGCCAGCAGCGTAGGCGGCATAATGATGGTGAACACTGAAGCTTTCTTT CASSVGGIMMVNTEAFF
TRBJ1-4 - TRBV3-1/TRBV3-2 - TGTGCCAGCAAATACGGGGGGGGTACTAATGAAAAACTGTTTTTT CASKYGGGTNEKLFF
TRBJ1-5 - TRBV11-2 TRBD1 TGTGCCAGCAGCGCCGACAGGGTCCCAAATCAGCCCCAGCATTTT CASSADRVPNQPQHF
TRBJ2-3 few TRBV5-8 TRBD1 TGTGCCAGCAGCTTGGCGGGACAGAGCACAGATACGCAGTATTTT CASSLAGQSTDTQYF
TRBJ1-2 - TRBV2 TRBD1 TGTGCCAGCACTGGGACAGTTGTAAACTATGGCTACACCTTC CASTGTVVNYGYTF
TRBJ2-3 - TRBV3-1/TRBV3-2 - TGTGCCAGCAGCGTAGGACTCCCGGGGGGCTCAGATACGCAGTATTTT CASSVGLPGGSDTQYF
TRBJ1-1 - TRBV19 - TGTGCCAGTAGTATACCGAACATGAACACTGAAGCTTTCTTT CASSIPNMNTEAFF
TRBJ1-3 - TRBV28 TRBD1 TGTGCCAGCAATACAGGGGTTGGAAACACCATATATTTT CASNTGVGNTIYF
TRBJ1-6 - TRBV2 - TGTGCCAGCAGTAGACCGGGGAGCTCCTATAATTCACCCCTCCACTTT CASSRPGSSYNSPLHF
TRBJ2-3 - TRBV12-3/TRBV12-4 - TGTGCCAGCAGCTACACAGATACGCAGTATTTT CASSYTDTQYF
TRBJ1-2 once TRBV6-1 TRBD1 TGTGCCAGCAGTGAAGCGCACAGGGGTGGCTACACCTTC CASSEAHRGGYTF
TRBJ2-5 - TRBV7-2 - TGTGCCAGCAGCTTATCTGCGGGCCTAGCGCGCGAGACCCAGTACTTC CASSLSAGLARETQYF
TRBJ2-7 - TRBV5-1 - TGCGCCAGCAGCTTGGAAGGACAGACATACGAGCAGTACTTC CASSLEGQTYEQYF
TRBJ1-1 - TRBV11-3 - TGTGCCAGCAGCAGAGCGCCTTCAACTGAAGCTTTCTTT CASSRAPSTEAFF
TRBJ2-5 - TRBV5-5 - TGTGCCAGCAGCTTGCGTCGCGAGTTTCAGACCCAGTACTTC CASSLRREFQTQYF
TRBJ2-5 - TRBV11-2 - TGTGCCAGCAGGAAAGAGCGACTCCGGGGGGAGACCCAGTACTTC CASRKERLRGETQYF
TRBJ1-4 - TRBV6-8 - TGTGCCAGCAGTTACTCGGAAGGGCAGGGGAAAAGTAATGAAAAACTGTTTTTT CASSYSEGQGKSNEKLFF
TRBJ2-3 - TRBV4-2 - TGTGCCAGCAGCCAATCGCCAGGGGTGGATACGCAGTATTTT CASSQSPGVDTQYF
TRBJ2-4 once TRBV15 TRBD1 TGTGCCACCGGGACGTCCGGGACAGGGGGAAACATTCAGTACTTC CATGTSGTGGNIQYF